Below, 9 T cell receptor beta chains from the same sample are listed, as sequenced in a study of CD8 T cells in Susac syndrome. Random hexamers were used to reverse transcribe roughly 0.45 to 1 ug of RNA. TCRdb reprocessed the immunoSEQ multiplex PCR reads with MiXCR, giving one entry per CDR3 protein. The sample shows over 150,000 distinct CDR3 sequences, just under 95% of them seen only once. The source material was CD4+ T cells from PBMCs. These receptors were obtained from a human donor with Susac syndrome.

The V call is TRBV20-1, the J call TRBJ2-5; TRBD2 matches 8 bases. Germline V gives CDR1 DFQATT, CDR2 SNEGSKA (reference sequence). J was trimmed by 1 base and V by 0 bases; bases with no gene match: 13. The CDR3 consists of 18 residues. CDR3 sequence: CSARDWGDPSGSQETQYF. As DNA, the CDR3 is TGCAGTGCTAGAGATTGGGGCGATCCTAGCGGGTCCCAAGAGACCCAGTACTTC.

The V call is TRBV19, the J call TRBJ1-4; D is unresolved. The germline CDR1 and CDR2 sequences are LNHDA and SQIVND (reference sequence). The CDR3 totals 16 residues. Deletions cut 3 bases from V and 0 bases from J, with 11 bases between. The CDR3 nucleotides are TGTGCCAGTAGTATTTGGGCAGCGGCAACTAATGAAAAACTGTTTTTT. Its protein is CASSIWAAATNEKLFF.

The chain employs TRBV28 and TRBJ1-5; 7 bases fit TRBD1. With 1 base clipped from V and 7 bases from J, the junction kept 7 bases outside the gene matches. The CDR3 is made up of 15 amino acids. Germline V lookup: CDR1 MDHEN, CDR2 SYDVKM. The CDR3 DNA is TGTGCCAGCAGTTTATCGACAGGGCTGGACCAGCCCCAGCATTTT. This sequence encodes CASSLSTGLDQPQHF. The full variable domain, with the rest looked up from reference TRBV28 and TRBJ1-5, is DVKVTQSSRYLVKRTGEKVFLECVQDMDHENMFWYRQDPGLGLRLIYFSYDVKMKEKGDIPEGYSVSREKKERFSLILESASTNQTSMYLCASSLSTGLDQPQHFGDGTRLSIL.

CDR3 loop: CASSLRQGSAYEQYF. In DNA form, the CDR3 reads TGCGCCAGCAGCTTGCGGCAGGGGTCAGCCTACGAGCAGTACTTC. V and J are TRBV5-1 and TRBJ2-7; possibly TRBD1 for D (6 bases). The germline gives CDR1 SGHRS, CDR2 YFSETQ. The CDR3 runs 15 residues. V lost 1 base and J lost 2, with 13 bases in between.

The chain has TRBV21-1 and TRBJ1-5; TRBD1 is the table's D call, not checked against the DNA. TRBV21-1 is an annotated pseudogene. The CDR3 spans 17 residues. CDR3 nucleotides: TGTGCCAGCAGCAAAGATGTTCGGGGGAAATGCAATCAGCCCCAGCATTTT. Translated, it gives CASSKDVRGKCNQPQHF.

This sequence joins TRBV4-3 and TRBJ2-3; no clear D gene. Germline CDR1 LGHNA, CDR2 YSLEER. Trimming took off 1 base at V and 4 bases at J, with 9 bases between the two ends. The CDR3 contains 14 residues. The CDR3 spells CASSQVGAPDTQYF. The DNA of the CDR3 is TGCGCCAGCAGCCAAGTAGGAGCGCCAGATACGCAGTATTTT.

The rearrangement uses TRBV7-8 and TRBJ1-2, with 8 bases that match TRBD1. The CDR3 covers 16 residues. Germline CDR1 reads SGHVS; CDR2 reads FQNEAQ. V dropped 1 base and J dropped 4; count of bases not matched to a gene: 8. CDR3 sequence: CASSLVQTGVGYGYTF. Written as DNA, the CDR3 is TGTGCCAGCAGCTTAGTACAGACAGGGGTAGGCTATGGCTACACCTTC.

This clonotype was counted only a few times. CDR3: CASSMGPYNEQFF. The CDR3 DNA follows: TGTGCCAGTAGTATGGGACCGTACAATGAGCAGTTCTTC. The rearrangement links TRBV19 to TRBJ2-1; the D gene could be TRBD1 or TRBD2 (5 bases each). With 3 bases removed from V and 4 bases from J, the gap between germline ends came to 7 bases. Germline V gene data show CDR1 as LNHDA and CDR2 as SQIVND (reference sequence). The CDR3 runs 13 residues.

This clonotype was picked up one time. The chain uses TRBV19 and TRBJ2-3; 8 nucleotides line up with TRBD2. Germline V lookup: CDR1 LNHDA, CDR2 SQIVND (reference sequence). Trimming removed 10 bases from V and 0 bases from J; junction bases left unmatched: 15. There are 17 residues in the CDR3. The CDR3 DNA reads TGTGCCACCCGCGCCGTGGGGATAGCGGGGAGCACAGATACGCAGTATTTT. It encodes CATRAVGIAGSTDTQYF.